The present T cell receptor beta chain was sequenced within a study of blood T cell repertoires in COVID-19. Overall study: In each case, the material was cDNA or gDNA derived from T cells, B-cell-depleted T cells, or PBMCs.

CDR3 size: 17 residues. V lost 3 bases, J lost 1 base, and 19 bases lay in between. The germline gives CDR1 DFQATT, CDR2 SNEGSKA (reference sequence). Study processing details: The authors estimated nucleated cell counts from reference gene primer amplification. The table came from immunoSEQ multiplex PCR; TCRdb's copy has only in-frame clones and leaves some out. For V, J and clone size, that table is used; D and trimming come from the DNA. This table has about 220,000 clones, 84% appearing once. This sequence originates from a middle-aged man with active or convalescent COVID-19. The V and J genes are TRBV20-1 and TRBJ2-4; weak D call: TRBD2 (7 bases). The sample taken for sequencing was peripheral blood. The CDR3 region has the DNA TGCAGTGCTAGTTCCCTGCCGGGGGGCGGGGCCAAAAACATTCAGTACTTC. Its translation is CSASSLPGGGAKNIQYF.